The clone carrying this T cell receptor (beta chain) was counted between two and nine times. Its specificity is not known. The sample originates from a study of T cell repertoires in cytomegalovirus infection. The V end lost 3 bases, the J end lost 7 bases, and 4 bases lay between the germline ends. CDR1 and CDR2 (germline): MDHEN, SYDVKM. CDR3 size: 11 residues. TCRdb passed the reads through MiXCR, listing each CDR3 protein once. In the table there are roughly 100,000 distinct CDR3 sequences, roughly 40% of which are singletons. This receptor was taken from a human donor in good health (CMV status not recorded). Some clones in this sample may be carry-over from other donors' samples. Sequencing used CD8+ T cells from cultured PBMCs, obtained from culture after CMV antigen stimulation. The rearrangement joins TRBV28 to TRBJ1-5; D not certain. The CDR3 DNA is TGTGCCAGCAGTTTCCAACAGCCCCAGCATTTT. Its translation: CASSFQQPQHF.